This T cell receptor (beta chain) was found in a study of T cell clonality in common variable immunodeficiency. Study-wide results and caveats: The cause of increased CVID clonality remains unclear without subpopulation sequencing. Reportedly, TCR beta sequences from common variable immunodeficiency showed fewer deletions and N-nucleotide insertions. Repertoire-complication correlations in CVID were limited by patient heterogeneity. TCRbeta clonality was increased in CVID versus healthy controls.

CVID subjects were 15 or so female and fewer than 35 male, aged 9 to 64. Ten or more counts support this clone. Its antigen is not identified. Method: immunoSEQ multiplex PCR; TCRdb's copy keeps in-frame clones and lacks some. In total the sample includes more than 20,000 clones, none of them seen once. The material sequenced was peripheral blood mononuclear cells. This TCR came from a human donor with common variable immunodeficiency.

CDR3 in amino acids: CASSLDRGLTEAFF. Partial CDR3 DNA: TGTGCCAGCAGCTTGGACAGGGGACTGACTGAA. V gene TRBV28 combines with J gene TRBJ1-1; 9 bases line up with TRBD1. The missing CDR3 end, 3 residues past where the read stops, is filled in from the germline J gene. The CDR3 sequence is 14 residues long. With V trimmed by 6 bases and J by 5 bases, 7 bases remained unmatched. Germline CDR1 MDHEN, CDR2 SYDVKM.